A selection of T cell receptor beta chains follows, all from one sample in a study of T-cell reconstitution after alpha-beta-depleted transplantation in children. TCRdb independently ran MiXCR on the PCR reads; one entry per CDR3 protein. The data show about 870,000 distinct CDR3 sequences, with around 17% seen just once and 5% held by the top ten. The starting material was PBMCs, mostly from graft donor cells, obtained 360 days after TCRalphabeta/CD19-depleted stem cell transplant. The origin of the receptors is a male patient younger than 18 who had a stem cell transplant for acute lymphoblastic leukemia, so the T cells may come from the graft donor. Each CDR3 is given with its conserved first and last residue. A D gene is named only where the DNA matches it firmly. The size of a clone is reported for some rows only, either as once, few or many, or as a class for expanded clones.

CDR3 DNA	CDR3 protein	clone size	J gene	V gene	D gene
TGTGCCAGTTTACTAGCGGGAGGTGACGAGCAGTACTTC	CASLLAGGDEQYF	few	TRBJ2-7	TRBV28	TRBD2
TGCGCCAGCAGCTTGGTTACGGGAGGTGCCTACGAGCAGTACTTC	CASSLVTGGAYEQYF	-	TRBJ2-7	TRBV5-1	TRBD2
TGTGCCAGCAGACTTGGGACAGGTGGCAATGAGCAGTTCTTC	CASRLGTGGNEQFF	-	TRBJ2-1	TRBV6-5	TRBD1
TGTGCCAGCAGCGTAGAGGGCGACCCGAACTATGGCTACACCTTC	CASSVEGDPNYGYTF	-	TRBJ1-2	TRBV9	-
TGCGCCAGCAGCCAAGGACTAGCGGGAGTTTTTGTCGCAGATACGCAGTATTTT	CASSQGLAGVFVADTQYF	-	TRBJ2-3	TRBV4-1	TRBD2
TGCGCCAGCAGCTTGGACCCACAGGGTTTCTATGGCTACACCTTC	CASSLDPQGFYGYTF	-	TRBJ1-2	TRBV5-1	-
TGCGCCAGCAGCCAGAGAGGAGAGGGGGCCCTTTACGAGCAGTACTTC	CASSQRGEGALYEQYF	-	TRBJ2-7	TRBV4-1	TRBD1
TGCAGCGTCGGGGGGGCTGGGGATACGCAGTATTTT	CSVGGAGDTQYF	-	TRBJ2-3	TRBV29-1	TRBD2
TGTGCCAGCAGTCCCGGAGGACGGGGGGCAACTAATGAAAAACTGTTTTTT	CASSPGGRGATNEKLFF	few	TRBJ1-4	TRBV12-3/TRBV12-4	-
TGTGCCAGCAGCAAAGGAGGGGGAACCCAGTACTTC	CASSKGGGTQYF	many	TRBJ2-5	TRBV21-1	-
TGTGCCAGCAGTTTTCCGGGGAACACTGAAGCTTTCTTT	CASSFPGNTEAFF	many	TRBJ1-1	TRBV27	-
TGTACCAGCAGTTCTAACCGACTAGCGGGAGAAGGCGTGGAGACCCAGTACTTC	CTSSSNRLAGEGVETQYF	few	TRBJ2-5	TRBV12-3/TRBV12-4	TRBD2
TGTGCCAGCAGCCCAAGAGGTGGATTTGCGGGGGATGAGCAGTTCTTC	CASSPRGGFAGDEQFF	-	TRBJ2-1	TRBV7-9	TRBD2
TGTGCCAGCAGCCAAGCGGCTACAGGGTTGCAGTACTTC	CASSQAATGLQYF	many	TRBJ2-7	TRBV3-1	-
TGTGCCAGCAGCCAAGACCCCCACGTCTCTGGGGCCAACGTCCTGACTTTC	CASSQDPHVSGANVLTF	few	TRBJ2-6	TRBV4-2	-
TGTGCCACCAGTGACACTAGCGGGAGCTACGAGCAGTACTTC	CATSDTSGSYEQYF	-	TRBJ2-7	TRBV24-1	TRBD2
TGTGCCAGCAGCTGGAGTGGCGTCATCAACAGGGAGGTAGCCAAAAACATTCAGTACTTC	CASSWSGVINREVAKNIQYF	few	TRBJ2-4	TRBV27	-
TGCGCCAGCAGCTTTTGGGACAGAAAAGATACGCAGTATTTT	CASSFWDRKDTQYF	many	TRBJ2-3	TRBV5-1	TRBD1
TGTGCCACCTCTCGGGGACAGGATCTTTCCTACGAGCAGTACTTC	CATSRGQDLSYEQYF	few	TRBJ2-7	TRBV15	TRBD1
TGTGCCAGCAGTTTAGTAAACAGGGACTACGAGCAGTACTTC	CASSLVNRDYEQYF	few	TRBJ2-7	TRBV12-3/TRBV12-4	-
TGTGCCAGCGCCGGGACAGTGAACACTGAAGCTTTCTTT	CASAGTVNTEAFF	many	TRBJ1-1	TRBV12-3/TRBV12-4	TRBD1
TGTGCCAGTACTAGCGTTGGCTCCTACGAGCAGTACTTC	CASTSVGSYEQYF	-	TRBJ2-7	TRBV2	TRBD2
TGTGCCAGCAGTCTCGAGGTAGGAACCTACGAGCAGTACTTC	CASSLEVGTYEQYF	many	TRBJ2-7	TRBV27	-
TGCGCCAGCAGCTTGGGGCAGGTGAACAATGAGCAGTTCTTC	CASSLGQVNNEQFF	few	TRBJ2-1	TRBV5-1	-
TGTGCCAGCAGGGGCGAGGAGGGGGATTACTATGGCTACACCTTC	CASRGEEGDYYGYTF	-	TRBJ1-2	TRBV2	-
TGTGCCAGCAGTCTCGATAGTGGCTATGAGCAGTTCTTC	CASSLDSGYEQFF	many	TRBJ2-1	TRBV4-2	-
TGCAGCGCCCGGAGTCCCTACGAGCAGTACTTC	CSARSPYEQYF	many	TRBJ2-7	TRBV29-1	-
TGTGCCAGCAGCTTATATCAGGGGTCTTACGAGCAGTACTTC	CASSLYQGSYEQYF	once	TRBJ2-7	TRBV7-9	-
TGCGCCAGCAGCTTATACAGCGGAGGGGAGACCCAGTACTTC	CASSLYSGGETQYF	-	TRBJ2-5	TRBV5-1	-
TGCGCCAGCAGGGGGGTCGTAAACTATGGCTACACCTTC	CASRGVVNYGYTF	few	TRBJ1-2	TRBV5-1	-
TGTGCCAGCAGCGTAGGCGGGACAGGGGAGGGGGCCTACGAGCAGTACTTC	CASSVGGTGEGAYEQYF	few	TRBJ2-7	TRBV9	TRBD1
TGTGCCAGCAGTTTATCCCTAGCGGGAGGCACAGATACGCAGTATTTT	CASSLSLAGGTDTQYF	-	TRBJ2-3	TRBV28	TRBD2
TGCGCCAGCAGCAGGGAACAGACTAAATACAATGAGCAGTTCTTC	CASSREQTKYNEQFF	many	TRBJ2-1	TRBV5-1	-
TGTGCCAGCAGCAAAGCGTTTTGGGGTGACGGCTACACCTTC	CASSKAFWGDGYTF	many	TRBJ1-2	TRBV21-1	-
TGTGCCAGCAGTACCCGGGACAGCGACACTGAAGCTTTCTTT	CASSTRDSDTEAFF	few	TRBJ1-1	TRBV12-3/TRBV12-4	TRBD1
TGCGCCAGCAGCTTGGCTTCGGGACTAGCGACTTGGTACGAGCAGTACTTC	CASSLASGLATWYEQYF	-	TRBJ2-7	TRBV5-1	TRBD2
TGCGCCAGCAGCTGGTGGGCTAGCGGTAGTATGACCTACGAGCAGTACTTC	CASSWWASGSMTYEQYF	many	TRBJ2-7	TRBV5-1	TRBD2
TGCGCCAGCAGCCAAGAAGAGTACGGGGACAATGAGCAGTTCTTC	CASSQEEYGDNEQFF	-	TRBJ2-1	TRBV4-1	-
TGTGCCAGCAGCTTAGATCCTAGCGGGGGCTTAGATGAGCAGTTCTTC	CASSLDPSGGLDEQFF	few	TRBJ2-1	TRBV7-2	TRBD2
TGCGCCAGCTTACCCCAGGCATCGGAGTCACACAATGAGCAGTTCTTC	CASLPQASESHNEQFF	-	TRBJ2-1	TRBV4-1	-